The following is a T cell receptor beta chain sequence with its context. The treatment here: 15 to 20 received Ad26.COV2.S at low or high dose, single or two shots; about 5 received placebo; per-sample allocation not given. Day 63 after the first vaccine or placebo injection was the time point for sampling. These data originate in a study of Ad26.COV2.S vaccination and SARS-CoV-2 variants. Study details: Enrollment placed the donor in the COV1001 Ad26.COV2.S trial arm.

J was trimmed by 6 bases and V by 3 bases; bases with no gene match: 5. Germline-derived CDR1 and CDR2 are SGHRS and YFSETQ. The CDR3 consists of 15 residues. This table comes from immunoSEQ multiplex PCR, and its TCRdb copy is limited to in-frame clones, with some not included. Seen here are about 480,000 clones, around 88% observed once, and the top ten hold around 13%. The chain combines TRBV5-1 with TRBJ2-1, with TRBD2 identical over 11 bases. This clonotype was obtained from a person aged 18-60 years who received the Ad26.COV2.S COVID-19 vaccine or a placebo. Sequenced material: peripheral blood, taken in a trial of Ad26.COV2.S vaccine versus placebo. The CDR3 region is CASSSASGRPNEQFF. CDR3 DNA: TGCGCCAGCAGCTCGGCTAGCGGGAGGCCCAATGAGCAGTTCTTC.